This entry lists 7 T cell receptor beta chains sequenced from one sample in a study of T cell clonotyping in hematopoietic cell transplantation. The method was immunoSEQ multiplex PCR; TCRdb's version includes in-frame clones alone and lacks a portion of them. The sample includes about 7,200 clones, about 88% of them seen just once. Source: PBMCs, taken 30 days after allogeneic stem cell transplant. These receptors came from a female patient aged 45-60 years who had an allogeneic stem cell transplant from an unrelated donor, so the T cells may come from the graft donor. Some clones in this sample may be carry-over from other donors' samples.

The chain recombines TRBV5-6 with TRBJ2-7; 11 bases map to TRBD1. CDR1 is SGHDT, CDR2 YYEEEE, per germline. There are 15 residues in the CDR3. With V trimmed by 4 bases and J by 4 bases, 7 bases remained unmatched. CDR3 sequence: CASSRWTGGVYEQYF. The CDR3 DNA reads TGTGCCAGCAGCCGCTGGACAGGGGGCGTGTACGAGCAGTACTTC.

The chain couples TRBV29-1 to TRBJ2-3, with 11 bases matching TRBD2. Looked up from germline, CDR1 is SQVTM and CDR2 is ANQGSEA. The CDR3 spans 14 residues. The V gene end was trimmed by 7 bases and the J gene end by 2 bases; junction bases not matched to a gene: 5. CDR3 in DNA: TGCAGCGATACTAGCGGGGGATTCACAGATACGCAGTATTTT. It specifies CSDTSGGFTDTQYF.

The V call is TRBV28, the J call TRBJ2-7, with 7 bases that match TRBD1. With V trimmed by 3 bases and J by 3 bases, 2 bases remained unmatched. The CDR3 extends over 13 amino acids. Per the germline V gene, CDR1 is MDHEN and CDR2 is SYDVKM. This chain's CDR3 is CASSFAGGYEQYF. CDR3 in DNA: TGTGCCAGCAGTTTTGCAGGGGGCTACGAGCAGTACTTC.

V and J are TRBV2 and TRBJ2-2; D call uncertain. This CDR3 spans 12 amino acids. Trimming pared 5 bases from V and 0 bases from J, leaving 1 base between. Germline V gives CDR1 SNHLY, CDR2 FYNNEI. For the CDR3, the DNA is TGTGCCAGCAGTCCGAACACCGGGGAGCTGTTTTTT. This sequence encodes CASSPNTGELFF.

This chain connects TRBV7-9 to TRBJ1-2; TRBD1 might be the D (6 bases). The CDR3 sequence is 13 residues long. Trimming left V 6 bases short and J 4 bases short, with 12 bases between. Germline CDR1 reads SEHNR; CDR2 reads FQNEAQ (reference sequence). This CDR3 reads CASRPGQSYGYTF. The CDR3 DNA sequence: TGTGCCAGCAGGCCCGGACAGTCCTATGGCTACACCTTC.

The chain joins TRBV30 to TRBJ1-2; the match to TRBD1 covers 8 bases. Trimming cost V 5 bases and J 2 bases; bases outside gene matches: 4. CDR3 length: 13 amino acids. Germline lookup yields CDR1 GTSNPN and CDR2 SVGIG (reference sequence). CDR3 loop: CAWGQGQNYGYTF. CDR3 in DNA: TGTGCCTGGGGACAGGGACAGAACTATGGCTACACCTTC. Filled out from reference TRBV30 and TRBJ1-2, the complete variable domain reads SQTIHQWPATLVQPVGSPLSLECTVEGTSNPNLYWYRQAAGRGLQLLFYSVGIGQISSEVPQNLSASRPQDRQFILSSKKLLLSDSGFYLCAWGQGQNYGYTFGSGTRLTVV.

CDR3 protein: CASSVRRGYYGYTF. The CDR3 DNA is TGTGCCAGCAGTGTACGCAGGGGATACTATGGCTACACCTTC. The V call is TRBV2, the J call TRBJ1-2, with a possible D match to TRBD1 (6 bases). The CDR3 sequence is 14 residues long. Trimming removed 4 bases from V and 3 bases from J, with 12 bases in between. The germline CDR1 and CDR2 sequences are SNHLY and FYNNEI.